The entry below describes one T cell receptor beta chain. The target antigen is unknown. Documented time point: cycle 4 day 1 (C4D1), after more than five weeks of nivolumab. Every patient had relapsed following autologous stem cell transplantation, and cohorts differed in brentuximab vedotin exposure. Unmatched junction bases numbered 6, after V lost 4 bases and J lost 2 bases. This CDR3 has 15 amino acids. Germline CDR1 and CDR2: MRHNA and SNTAGT. These data originate in a study of PD-1 blockade in classical Hodgkin lymphoma. Profiling relied on immunoSEQ multiplex PCR, and the TCRdb table lists in-frame clones only, not all of them. Here the sample spans about 33,000 clones, around 68% being singletons. Study-level findings and limits: Relative to healthy donors, newly diagnosed patients reportedly had lower baseline TCR diversity, which was reported as lower still in relapsed/refractory patients. Patients who began taking nivolumab under 1 year after ASCT were left out.

This rearrangement joins TRBV6-4 to TRBJ2-7, with 9 bases fitting TRBD2. Sequenced here: peripheral blood mononuclear cells (PBMCs), sampled before the fourth cycle of nivolumab. The receptor was isolated from a human donor with classical Hodgkin lymphoma. The CDR3 reads CASSVAGAPTYEQYF. The CDR3 nucleotides read TGTGCCAGCAGTGTAGCGGGGGCCCCAACCTACGAGCAGTACTTC.